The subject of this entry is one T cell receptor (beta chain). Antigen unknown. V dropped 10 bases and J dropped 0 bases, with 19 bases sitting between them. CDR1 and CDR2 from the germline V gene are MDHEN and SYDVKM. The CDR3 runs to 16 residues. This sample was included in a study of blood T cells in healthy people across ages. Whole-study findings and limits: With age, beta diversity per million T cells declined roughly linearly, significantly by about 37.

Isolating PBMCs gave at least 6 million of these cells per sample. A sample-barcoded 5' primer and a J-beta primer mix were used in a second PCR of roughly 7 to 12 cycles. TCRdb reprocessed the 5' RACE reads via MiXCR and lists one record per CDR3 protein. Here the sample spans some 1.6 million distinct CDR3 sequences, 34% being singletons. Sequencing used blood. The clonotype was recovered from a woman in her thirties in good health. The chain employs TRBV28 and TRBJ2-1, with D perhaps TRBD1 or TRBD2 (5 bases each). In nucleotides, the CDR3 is TGTGCCACCCGACCGGGGCCCAGGAGCTCCTACAATGAGCAGTTCTTC. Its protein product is CATRPGPRSSYNEQFF.